Sequencing of this T cell receptor (beta chain) was carried out in a study of blood T cell repertoires in COVID-19. As for the study in general: Specimens from acute and convalescent COVID-19 originated in the United States, Italy and Spain. Sources were T cells, B-cell-depleted T cells, or PBMCs; the material itself was cDNA or gDNA.

V lost 5 bases and J 7 bases, leaving 12 bases between the germline ends. This CDR3 has 12 amino acids. Germline V gene lookup returns CDR1 SGHAT and CDR2 FQNNGV. As originally analysed: Estimation of nucleated cell counts relied on the amplification of reference gene primers. This table comes from immunoSEQ multiplex PCR, and its TCRdb copy is limited to in-frame clones, with some not included. That table supplies the V and J calls and clone size; D and trimming were determined from the DNA. This sample has a few hundred thousand clones, with 86% found just once. Sequences were obtained from peripheral blood. V is TRBV11-2 and J is TRBJ2-7; D not resolved. The sequence was obtained from a man in his forties who had recovered from COVID-19. As DNA, the CDR3 is TGTGCCAGCAGCACCCCGTACGGGGAGCAGTACTTC. Protein sequence: CASSTPYGEQYF.